The 4 T cell receptor beta chains below come from one sample, sequenced in a study of T cell changes during pregnancy in multiple sclerosis. The protocol was immunoSEQ multiplex PCR, while the TCRdb copy is restricted to in-frame clones and leaves out a portion. The table lists about 80,000 clones, around 92% of them singletons. This specimen was peripheral blood, taken before pregnancy. These receptors were collected from a female donor with multiple sclerosis, enrolled in a pregnancy study.

This chain links TRBV29-1 with TRBJ2-7, with 10 bases that match TRBD2. This CDR3 comprises 14 residues. V was pared by 7 bases and J by 3 bases, with 9 bases of the junction left unmatched. Germline CDR1 reads SQVTM; CDR2 reads ANQGSEA. CDR3 in amino acids: CSATGVAGGYEQYF. For the CDR3, the DNA is TGCAGCGCCACCGGTGTAGCGGGAGGCTACGAGCAGTACTTC.

This chain uses TRBV19 with TRBJ2-3, with TRBD2 matching over 7 bases. The CDR3 has 14 residues. The V segment lost 4 bases and the J segment 6 bases; nucleotides outside the gene matches: 7. CDR1 is LNHDA, CDR2 SQIVND, per germline (reference sequence). As DNA, the CDR3 is TGTGCCAGTAGTAGGGGGGACTATCCGGATACGCAGTATTTT. This encodes CASSRGDYPDTQYF.

The CDR3 region has the DNA TGTGCCAGTACCCCGAGGCGACCGATAGATCAGCCCCAGCATTTT. Protein product: CASTPRRPIDQPQHF. The chain couples TRBV19 to TRBJ1-5, with D unresolved. CDR1 and CDR2 (germline): LNHDA, SQIVND (reference sequence). This CDR3 is 15 amino acids long. Between the trimmed V and J ends, which lost 7 bases and 5 bases, there was a span of 18 bases.

The V and J genes are TRBV25-1 and TRBJ2-3, with a weak D call TRBD1 (6 bases). With 6 bases removed from V and 1 base from J, the gap between germline ends came to 8 bases. CDR1 is MGHDK and CDR2 is SYGVNS in the germline V gene. The length of the CDR3 is 13 residues. The CDR3 nucleotides are TGTGCCAGCAGGGACAGAGGCACAGATACGCAGTATTTT. The encoded protein is CASRDRGTDTQYF. Supplemented by reference TRBV25-1 and TRBJ2-3, the full variable domain reads EADIYQTPRYLVIGTGKKITLECSQTMGHDKMYWYQQDPGMELHLIHYSYGVNSTEKGDLSSESTVSRIRTEHFPLTLESARPSHTSQYLCASRDRGTDTQYFGPGTRLTVL.